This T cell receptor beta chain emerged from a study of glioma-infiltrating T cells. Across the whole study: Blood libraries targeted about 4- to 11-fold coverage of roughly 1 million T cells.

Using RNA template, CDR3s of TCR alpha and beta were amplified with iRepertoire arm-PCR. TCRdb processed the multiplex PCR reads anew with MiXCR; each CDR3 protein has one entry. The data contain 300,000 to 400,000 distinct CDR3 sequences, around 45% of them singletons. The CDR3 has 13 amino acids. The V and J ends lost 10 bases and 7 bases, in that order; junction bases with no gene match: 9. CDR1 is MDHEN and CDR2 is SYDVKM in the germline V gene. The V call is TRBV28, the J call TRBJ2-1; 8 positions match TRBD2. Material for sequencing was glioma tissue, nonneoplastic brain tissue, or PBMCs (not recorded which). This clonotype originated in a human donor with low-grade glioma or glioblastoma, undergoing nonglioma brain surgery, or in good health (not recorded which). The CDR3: CATEILAGNEQFF. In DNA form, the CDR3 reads TGTGCCACGGAAATTTTAGCGGGGAATGAGCAGTTCTTC.